What follows are 20 T cell receptor beta chains derived from one specimen sequenced in a study of T cell repertoires in cytomegalovirus infection. One entry per CDR3 protein, called by TCRdb with MiXCR from the reads. Among a few hundred thousand distinct CDR3 sequences listed, 18% were seen once. Material: PBMCs. Receptor source: a human donor in good health (CMV status not recorded). Some clones in this sample may be carry-over from other donors' samples.

This chain connects TRBV30 to TRBJ1-6; D possibly corresponds to TRBD1 (5 bases). Germline CDR1 GTSNPN, CDR2 SVGIG (reference sequence). The CDR3 is made up of 16 amino acids. The V gene lost 3 bases and the J gene lost 8 bases, with 20 bases spanning the gap. The CDR3, as DNA: TGTGCCTGGAGCGGGGTAGGGGTGTCAAAAGATTCACCCCTCCACTTT. It encodes CAWSGVGVSKDSPLHF.

Regarding this clonotype: This CDR3 is missing its conserved last phenylalanine or tryptophan, likely due to a read error. The DNA is omitted, as the CDR3 cannot be located on it reliably, and the CDR3 follows TCRdb's listing. The chain has TRBV27 and TRBJ2-7; whether TRBD1, the table's D call, matches the DNA was not checked. The germline gives CDR1 MNHEY, CDR2 SMNVEV (reference sequence). The CDR3 length equals 11 residues, ends included. CDR3: CASSGRTGLKY.

The chain has TRBV20-1 and TRBJ1-6, with D perhaps TRBD1 (5 bases). Trimming pared 5 bases from V and 0 bases from J, leaving 38 bases between. The CDR3 spans 24 residues. Germline-derived CDR1 and CDR2 are DFQATT and SNEGSKA (reference sequence). This CDR3 is CSASVLEFASAATKDNSYNSPLHF. The CDR3 coding sequence is TGCAGTGCTTCGGTCCTTGAGTTTGCGTCGGCGGCGACGAAGGACAACTCCTATAATTCACCCCTCCACTTT.

Turning to this clonotype: No DNA is shown, since the ends of the CDR3 on it are uncertain; the CDR3 is the one TCRdb lists. V and J are TRBV12-3 or TRBV12-4 and TRBJ1-6. The CDR3 region is 15 residues in length, termini included. The CDR3 sequence is CASSFFGSGTSPLHF.

This sequence joins TRBV5-1 and TRBJ2-1; possibly TRBD1 for D (6 bases). This CDR3 spans 14 amino acids. V lost 6 bases and J 8 bases, leaving 18 bases between the germline ends. Germline assignment: CDR1 SGHRS and CDR2 YFSETQ. The CDR3 spells CASTSRGSSDEQFF. CDR3 bases: TGCGCCAGCACGTCAAGGGGGTCAAGCGATGAGCAGTTCTTC.

The V and J genes are TRBV5-6 and TRBJ1-5; 7 bases align to TRBD1. The length of the CDR3 is 15 residues. V lost 1 base and J lost 1; bases outside the gene matches: 2. Germline V gives CDR1 SGHDT, CDR2 YYEEEE. The chain's CDR3 is CASSLQTGSNQPQHF. In nucleotides, the CDR3 is TGTGCCAGCAGCTTGCAGACAGGGAGCAATCAGCCCCAGCATTTT.

This clonotype appeared many times. The chain carries TRBV7-2 and TRBJ2-1; D unresolved. CDR3 length: 15 residues. Germline CDR1 is SGHTA and CDR2 is FQGNSA. The V end lost 1 base, the J end lost 2 bases, and 9 bases lay between the germline ends. The CDR3 nucleotides read TGTGCCAGCAGCTTAGTTTTCGGAACCTACAATGAGCAGTTCTTC. Translating it yields CASSLVFGTYNEQFF.

The chain carries TRBV20-1 and TRBJ2-1, with 7 bases aligning to TRBD1. Germline CDR1 DFQATT, CDR2 SNEGSKA (reference sequence). The CDR3 totals 12 residues. The V segment lost 6 bases and the J segment 5 bases; nucleotides outside the gene matches: 4. CDR3 loop: CSAGTVNNEQFF. The CDR3, as DNA: TGCAGTGCCGGGACAGTAAACAATGAGCAGTTCTTC.

This clonotype was detected a few times. The chain carries TRBV18 and TRBJ1-2; D is undetermined. The CDR3 is made up of 12 amino acids. Germline V CDR1 and CDR2: KGHSH, LQKENI. V gave up 1 base and J gave up 8 bases, with 8 bases separating them. CDR3 sequence (DNA): TGTGCCAGCTCACCACTAAGTGGAGGCTACACCTTC. Encoded protein: CASSPLSGGYTF.

The chain employs TRBV7-6 and TRBJ2-3, with D hard to call. Per the germline V gene, CDR1 is SGHVS and CDR2 is FNYEAQ. The V and J ends lost 2 bases and 1 base respectively, with 13 bases between them. This CDR3 is 16 amino acids long. The CDR3 region is CASSLLPPVRTDTQYF. The CDR3 DNA is TGTGCCAGCAGCTTACTTCCCCCCGTCCGCACAGATACGCAGTATTTT.

This clonotype was recorded a few times. The chain joins TRBV20-1 to TRBJ1-2; D not resolved. The CDR3 is made up of 15 amino acids. Germline lookup yields CDR1 DFQATT and CDR2 SNEGSKA (reference sequence). Deletions cut 0 bases from V and 0 bases from J, with 11 bases between. The CDR3 protein is CSARDLGPPNYGYTF. For the CDR3, the DNA is TGCAGTGCTAGAGATCTAGGGCCCCCTAACTATGGCTACACCTTC.

The J gene is TRBJ1-2, the V gene TRBV11-2; TRBD1 matches at 7 bases. Germline loops: CDR1 SGHAT, CDR2 FQNNGV. The V and J ends lost 3 bases and 4 bases, in that order; junction bases with no gene match: 11. The CDR3 length is 16 residues. The DNA for the CDR3 is TGTGCCAGCAGCTTTACCCCGGGACAGATACTCTATGGCTACACCTTC. Its translation is CASSFTPGQILYGYTF. Full variable domain (rest looked up from reference TRBV11-2 and TRBJ1-2): EAGVAQSPRYKIIEKRQSVAFWCNPISGHATLYWYQQILGQGPKLLIQFQNNGVVDDSQLPKDRFSAERLKGVDSTLKIQPAKLEDSAVYLCASSFTPGQILYGYTFGSGTRLTVV.

In its sample, this clonotype was seen many times. The genes are TRBV7-2 and TRBJ2-1; the match to TRBD2 covers 8 bases. The length of the CDR3 is 14 residues. Germline V gives CDR1 SGHTA, CDR2 FQGNSA. J gave up 9 bases and V 6 bases, and 10 bases lay outside the gene matches. In DNA, the CDR3 is TGTGCCAGCAGTAGGACTAGCCTCTGGGGTGAGCAGTTCTTC. Residues: CASSRTSLWGEQFF.

This clonotype has just a few counts. This sequence joins TRBV19 and TRBJ2-4; D is perhaps TRBD1 (6 bases). This CDR3 spans 13 amino acids. Germline V CDR1 and CDR2: LNHDA, SQIVND (reference sequence). Between the trimmed V and J ends, which lost 3 bases and 7 bases, there was a span of 10 bases. The CDR3 protein is CASSIPQGNIQYF. CDR3 DNA: TGTGCCAGTAGTATCCCCCAGGGGAACATTCAGTACTTC.

This rearrangement joins TRBV7-2 to TRBJ2-7, with 9 bases lining up with TRBD2. This CDR3 has 17 amino acids. Germline V gives CDR1 SGHTA, CDR2 FQGNSA. With 1 base clipped from V and 1 base from J, the junction kept 8 bases outside the gene matches. This CDR3 is CASSLDFLAGRSYEQYF. DNA of the CDR3: TGTGCCAGCAGCTTAGACTTTCTAGCGGGACGTTCCTACGAGCAGTACTTC.

Only a few counts were recorded for this clonotype. J is TRBJ2-7 and V is TRBV20-1, with D maybe TRBD1 (5 bases). V lost 5 bases, J lost 1 base, and 18 bases lay in between. Germline V gene data show CDR1 as DFQATT and CDR2 as SNEGSKA (reference sequence). This CDR3 has 15 amino acids. CDR3 residues: CSAGAPGSRSYEQYF. DNA of the CDR3: TGCAGTGCTGGGGCTCCGGGTTCGAGGTCCTACGAGCAGTACTTC.

This clonotype was seen more than once but under ten times. The rearrangement links TRBV4-1 to TRBJ2-7, with 8 bases fitting TRBD1. Germline V gene data show CDR1 as MGHRA and CDR2 as YSYEKL. The CDR3 consists of 14 residues. Unmatched junction bases numbered 14, after V lost 7 bases and J lost 9 bases. CDR3 region: CASTSATGVQRQYF. CDR3 nucleotides: TGCGCCAGCACCTCCGCGACAGGGGTACAGCGGCAGTACTTC.

The rearrangement joins TRBV29-1 to TRBJ1-1; tentatively, D is TRBD1 (5 bases). The CDR3 loop spans 14 amino acids. Germline V lookup: CDR1 SQVTM, CDR2 ANQGSEA. V was pared by 4 bases and J by 0 bases, with 12 bases between. The CDR3 region has the DNA TGCAGCGTTGGCCGGGACGGCATGAACACTGAAGCTTTCTTT. The encoded protein is CSVGRDGMNTEAFF.

The gene calls are TRBV20-1 and TRBJ2-3, with a weak D call TRBD1 (6 bases). Germline CDR1 DFQATT, CDR2 SNEGSKA (reference sequence). The CDR3 covers 14 residues. This chain's CDR3 is CSFIGQMGTDTQYF. The DNA of the CDR3 is TGCAGCTTTATTGGACAGATGGGCACAGATACGCAGTATTTT.

This clonotype was seen a handful of times. This chain links TRBV7-9 with TRBJ2-1; TRBD2 is a possible D gene (5 bases). The CDR3 runs 16 residues. Trimming removed 0 bases at V and 3 bases at J, with 12 bases between. From germline, CDR1 is SEHNR and CDR2 FQNEAQ (reference sequence). CDR3 sequence: CASSLAYRGRYNEQFF. The CDR3 DNA reads TGTGCCAGCAGCTTAGCGTATCGCGGGCGCTACAATGAGCAGTTCTTC.